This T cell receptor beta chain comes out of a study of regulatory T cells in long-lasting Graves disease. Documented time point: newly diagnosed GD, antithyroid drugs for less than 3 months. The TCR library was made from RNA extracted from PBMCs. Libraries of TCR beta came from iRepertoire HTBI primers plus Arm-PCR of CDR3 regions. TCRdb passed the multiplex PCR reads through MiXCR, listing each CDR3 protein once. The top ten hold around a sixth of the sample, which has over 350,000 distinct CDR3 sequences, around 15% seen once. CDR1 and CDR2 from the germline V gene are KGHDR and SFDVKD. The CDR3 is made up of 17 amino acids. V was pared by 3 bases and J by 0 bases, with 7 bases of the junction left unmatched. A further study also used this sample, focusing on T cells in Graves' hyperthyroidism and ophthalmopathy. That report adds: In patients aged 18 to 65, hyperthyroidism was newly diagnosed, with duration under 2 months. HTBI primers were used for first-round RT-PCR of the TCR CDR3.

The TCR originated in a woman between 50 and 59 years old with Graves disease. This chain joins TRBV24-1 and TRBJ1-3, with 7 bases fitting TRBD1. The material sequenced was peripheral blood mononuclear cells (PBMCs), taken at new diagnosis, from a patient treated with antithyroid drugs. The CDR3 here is CATSDLDRTRSGNTIYF. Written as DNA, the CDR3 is TGTGCCACCAGTGATCTGGACAGGACGCGCTCTGGAAACACCATATATTTT.